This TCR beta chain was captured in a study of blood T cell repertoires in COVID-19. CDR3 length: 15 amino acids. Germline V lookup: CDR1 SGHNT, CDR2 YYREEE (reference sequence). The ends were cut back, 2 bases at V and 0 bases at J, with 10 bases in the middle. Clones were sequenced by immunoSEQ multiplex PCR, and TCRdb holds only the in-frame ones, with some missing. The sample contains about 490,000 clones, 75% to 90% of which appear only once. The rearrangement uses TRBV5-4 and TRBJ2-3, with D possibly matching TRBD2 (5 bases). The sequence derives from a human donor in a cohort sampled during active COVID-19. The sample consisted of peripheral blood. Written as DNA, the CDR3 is TGTGCCAGCAGCTTTTCCGGCGGGAGCACAGATACGCAGTATTTT. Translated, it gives CASSFSGGSTDTQYF.